This TCR beta chain was sequenced for a study of beta chain features in type 1 diabetes. From germline, CDR1 is SGHVS and CDR2 FQNEAQ. V was trimmed by 3 bases and J by 1 base, leaving 11 bases between them. The CDR3 is 15 residues long. Every bit of the isolated RNA underwent reverse transcription, so sequencing read expressed TCRB transcripts. The table came from immunoSEQ multiplex PCR; TCRdb's copy has only in-frame clones and leaves some out. The sample has about 660,000 clones; more than 12% are singletons. The study, taken as a whole, reports: A moderate, significant TCRB CDR3 shortening appeared in type 1 diabetes across four CD4+ subsets. Healthy donors had naive, central memory and Treg TCRB repertoires that appeared less similar than those seen among patients.

This clone turned up a few times. The antigen remains unidentified. The clonotype was recovered from a man younger than 35 with type 1 diabetes. The rearrangement joins TRBV7-8 to TRBJ2-3, with a weak D call TRBD2 (6 bases). The sample taken for sequencing was naive CD4+ T cells from blood. This CDR3 is CASSFRDSGTDTQYF. The CDR3 DNA is TGTGCCAGCAGCTTTCGGGACTCCGGCACAGATACGCAGTATTTT.